These 28 T cell receptor beta chains came from one sample sequenced in a study of CD8+CD57+ T cells in acquired aplastic anemia (dated by TCRdb to between 2018 and 2020). Sequencing used an Illumina HiSeq 2000. Profiling of TCR beta VDJ combinations and CDR3 sequences used genomic DNA as the template. The public reads were reprocessed in TCRdb via fastp at Q25 and MiXCR, keeping in-frame beta chains. CDR3 protein sequences are deduplicated, and each keeps its most common genes and DNA. The sample table shows about 190,000 distinct CDR3 sequences, and roughly 64% are seen once. The ten top clones hold around 45% of the sample. Sequenced input: sorted CD4+, CD8+, or CD8+CD57+ T cells (not recorded which) from PBMCs. The origin of the receptors is a human donor with severe aplastic anemia or a healthy control (not recorded which).

This chain connects TRBV14 to TRBJ2-7; the D is unclear. The CDR3 runs 15 residues. V lost 1 base, J lost 2 bases, and 12 bases lay in between. Germline loops: CDR1 SGHDN, CDR2 FVKESK. The DNA of the CDR3 is TGTGCCAGCAGCCAAGTTACTGGTGGGACCTACGAGCAGTACTTC. It codes for CASSQVTGGTYEQYF.

In its sample, this clonotype was seen many times. The chain recombines TRBV5-1 with TRBJ2-1; D not resolved. Between the trimmed V and J ends, which lost 2 bases and 4 bases, there was a span of 1 base. Germline V gene data show CDR1 as SGHRS and CDR2 as YFSETQ. CDR3 length: 11 residues. CDR3 in DNA: TGCGCCAGCAGCTTATACAATGAGCAGTTCTTC. Encoded protein: CASSLYNEQFF.

The genes are TRBV7-9 and TRBJ2-7; D is unresolved. The CDR3 length is 14 residues. Germline CDR1 is SEHNR and CDR2 is FQNEAQ (reference sequence). Deletions cut 5 bases from V and 2 bases from J, with 13 bases between. The CDR3 is CASSELTVAYEQYF. The CDR3 DNA is TGTGCCAGCAGCGAGTTAACAGTAGCCTACGAGCAGTACTTC.

This chain uses TRBV20-1 with TRBJ2-7, with TRBD1 matching over 8 bases. This CDR3 has 14 residues. The V and J ends lost 6 bases and 0 bases, in that order; junction bases with no gene match: 7. Germline CDR1 reads DFQATT; CDR2 reads SNEGSKA (reference sequence). The CDR3 DNA is TGCAGTGCCCGGGGACAGGAAAGCTCCTACGAGCAGTACTTC. Translation gives CSARGQESSYEQYF.

V and J are TRBV6-5 and TRBJ1-6, with D maybe TRBD1 (5 bases). Germline V gene sequence: CDR1 MNHEY, CDR2 SVGAGI. The CDR3 spans 15 residues. V was cut by 8 bases and J by 2 bases, with 13 bases left in between. This CDR3 reads CASGGSRTYNSPLHF. The CDR3 DNA reads as TGTGCCAGCGGGGGAAGTCGAACCTATAATTCACCCCTCCACTTT.

This sequence joins TRBV7-2 and TRBJ1-4; TRBD1 matches at 10 bases. The germline gives CDR1 SGHTA, CDR2 FQGNSA. Unmatched junction bases numbered 5, after V lost 5 bases and J lost 5 bases. The CDR3 covers 15 residues. The CDR3 region is CASSGGQGVNEKLFF. The DNA for the CDR3 is TGTGCCAGCAGCGGAGGACAGGGGGTGAATGAAAAACTGTTTTTT.

The chain is built from TRBV11-2 and TRBJ2-7, with D uncertain. CDR1 is SGHAT and CDR2 is FQNNGV in the germline V gene. The germline V and J ends were trimmed by 5 bases and 2 bases, with 10 bases remaining between them. The CDR3 is made up of 13 amino acids. The CDR3 loop is CASSPPRAYEQYF. CDR3 bases: TGTGCCAGCAGCCCCCCCCGGGCCTACGAGCAGTACTTC.

The chain has TRBV15 and TRBJ2-1; 7 bases are shared with TRBD1. The germline V gene encodes CDR1 LNHNV and CDR2 YYDKDF (reference sequence). This CDR3 region has 15 residues. V gave up 0 bases and J gave up 4 bases; unmatched junction bases: 3. As DNA, the CDR3 is TGTGCCACCAGCAGAGATGGGACAGAGTACAATGAGCAGTTCTTC. Its translation: CATSRDGTEYNEQFF.

In this sample, this clonotype turned up once. This chain uses TRBV20-1 with TRBJ2-7; 9 bases map to TRBD2. Germline V gives CDR1 DFQATT, CDR2 SNEGSKA (reference sequence). V gave up 3 bases and J gave up 3 bases; unmatched junction bases: 6. The CDR3 is 14 amino acids. CDR3: CSASRAGGIYEQYF. CDR3 nucleotide sequence: TGCAGTGCTAGTCGGGCGGGGGGGATCTACGAGCAGTACTTC.

The CDR3, as DNA: TGTGCCAGCAGCGTTAATTTCGTTTCTGGCACGAACACCGGGGAGCTGTTTTTT. Amino acid sequence: CASSVNFVSGTNTGELFF. The chain uses TRBV9 and TRBJ2-2; D is uncertain. Germline lookup yields CDR1 SGDLS and CDR2 YYNGEE. Trimming left V 2 bases short and J 0 bases short, with 17 bases between. The CDR3 is made up of 18 amino acids.

Turning to this clonotype: The junction does not match germline at one end; this may be a read error. The CDR3 here is CASSFRQADEQYF. CDR3 sequence (DNA): TGTGCTAGCAGCTTCCGACAGGCCGACGAGCAGTACTTC. J is TRBJ2-7 and V is TRBV7-7; D perhaps matches TRBD1 (6 bases). CDR1 is SSHAT and CDR2 is FNYEAQ in the germline V gene (reference sequence). The CDR3 covers 13 residues.

Points on this clonotype: A much larger clonotype is one base distant, so this may be a read error. This rearrangement joins TRBV4-1 to TRBJ2-3; TRBD2 is a possible D gene (5 bases). Trimming cost V 2 bases and J 4 bases, with 19 bases left between them. CDR3 length: 17 amino acids. Germline V gene lookup returns CDR1 MGHRA and CDR2 YSYEKL. As DNA, the CDR3 is TGCGCCAGCAGCCAACTTCCCGGGGTGGAAAGCGCAGATACGCAGTATTTT. This sequence encodes CASSQLPGVESADTQYF.

The chain recombines TRBV7-6 with TRBJ2-7, with TRBD1 matching 8 bases. The CDR3 runs 16 residues. Germline V gene sequence: CDR1 SGHVS, CDR2 FNYEAQ. J gave up 7 bases and V 4 bases, and 15 bases lay outside the gene matches. CDR3 in amino acids: CASSSPAATGEWEQYF. The DNA for the CDR3 is TGTGCCAGCAGCTCCCCCGCCGCGACAGGGGAATGGGAGCAGTACTTC.

This clonotype was seen ten or more times. The V call is TRBV15, the J call TRBJ1-2; tentative D call: TRBD1 (5 bases). V was shortened by 3 bases and J by 4 bases, with 15 bases between the two germline ends. Germline assignment: CDR1 LNHNV and CDR2 YYDKDF (reference sequence). The CDR3 covers 15 residues. The DNA for the CDR3 is TGTGCCACCAGCAGCATGAAGGGGACCCTCTATGGCTACACCTTC. Amino acid sequence: CATSSMKGTLYGYTF.

The chain carries TRBV7-6 and TRBJ2-7; 11 bases fit TRBD2. In germline, CDR1 is SGHVS, CDR2 FNYEAQ. V shed 1 base, J shed 7 bases, and the junction held 9 bases outside the gene matches. The CDR3 sequence is 16 residues long. The CDR3 DNA follows: TGTGCCAGCAGCTTAGGGGGGACTAGCGGTCTTAGTGAGCAGTACTTC. Protein: CASSLGGTSGLSEQYF.

The chain joins TRBV7-2 to TRBJ2-7, with D hard to call. V was pared by 2 bases and J by 4 bases, with 9 bases between. The length of the CDR3 is 13 residues. Germline V gene lookup returns CDR1 SGHTA and CDR2 FQGNSA. The CDR3: CASSLFGRYEQYF. The CDR3 region has the DNA TGTGCCAGCAGCTTATTCGGGCGGTACGAGCAGTACTTC.

J is TRBJ2-1 and V is TRBV20-1, with D possibly matching TRBD1 (5 bases). V lost 6 bases, J lost 0 bases, and 15 bases lay in between. The CDR3 runs 15 residues. Per germline, CDR1 DFQATT and CDR2 SNEGSKA (reference sequence). The CDR3 protein is CSAAPRADSYNEQFF. The CDR3 nucleotides are TGCAGTGCCGCACCCAGGGCGGACTCCTACAATGAGCAGTTCTTC.

V usage is TRBV19 and J usage is TRBJ2-5; D remains unclear. Germline lookup yields CDR1 LNHDA and CDR2 SQIVND (reference sequence). V gave up 5 bases and J gave up 2 bases, with 15 bases separating them. The CDR3 extends over 15 amino acids. The CDR3 loop is CASSQTTAYQETQYF. The CDR3 nucleotides read TGTGCCAGTAGTCAAACCACAGCCTATCAAGAGACCCAGTACTTC.

J is TRBJ2-7 and V is TRBV5-1; possibly TRBD2 for D (6 bases). The CDR3 extends over 14 amino acids. The germline V gene has CDR1 SGHRS and CDR2 YFSETQ. V gave up 4 bases and J gave up 3 bases, with 14 bases separating them. In DNA form, the CDR3 reads TGCGCCAGCAGCCCCCCGGAGGGGATCTACGAGCAGTACTTC. This codes for CASSPPEGIYEQYF.

This clonotype appeared a few times. This may stem from a read error, because a much larger clone lies one nucleotide away. This rearrangement joins TRBV5-8 to TRBJ1-4, with a possible D match to TRBD1 (6 bases). The CDR3 runs 15 residues. From germline, CDR1 is SGHTS and CDR2 YDEGEE. CDR3 nucleotides: TGTGCCAGCAGCTTGGACAGGGCGGGGGATGAAGAACTGTTTTTT. Amino acids: CASSLDRAGDEELFF.

The J gene is TRBJ2-1, the V gene TRBV6-9; tentatively, D is TRBD1 or TRBD2 (5 bases each). Trimming pared 0 bases from V and 9 bases from J, leaving 21 bases between. Germline assignment: CDR1 MNHGY and CDR2 SVAAGI. The CDR3 is made up of 17 amino acids. CDR3 region: CASSYSAATGLEVEQFF. The CDR3 nucleotides are TGTGCCAGCAGTTATTCGGCGGCTACAGGTTTGGAGGTTGAGCAGTTCTTC.

The sample holds many counts of this clonotype. The V call is TRBV6-1, the J call TRBJ2-2; the D is unclear. The CDR3 contains 13 residues. Per the germline V gene, CDR1 is MNHNS and CDR2 is SASEGT. V was pared by 7 bases and J by 6 bases, with 12 bases between. Here the CDR3 DNA reads TGTGCCAGCAAAAACCGCGAGGCCGGGGAGCTGTTTTTT. Residues: CASKNREAGELFF.

The chain combines TRBV2 with TRBJ2-7; 9 bases fit TRBD1. V dropped 5 bases and J dropped 3; count of bases not matched to a gene: 5. The CDR3 sequence is 14 residues long. CDR1 and CDR2 (germline): SNHLY, FYNNEI. The CDR3 region is CASSHRDRDYEQYF. The CDR3, as DNA: TGTGCCAGCAGTCATCGGGACAGGGACTACGAGCAGTACTTC.

This clonotype was detected many times. The J gene is TRBJ2-5, the V gene TRBV6-5; TRBD1 matches 10 bases. CDR3 length equals 14 residues. Germline CDR1 MNHEY, CDR2 SVGAGI. With V trimmed by 6 bases and J by 4 bases, 5 bases remained unmatched. CDR3 coding DNA: TGTGCCAGCAGACCCGGACAGGGGGGAGAGACCCAGTACTTC. This codes for CASRPGQGGETQYF.

The chain combines TRBV27 with TRBJ2-2, with 11 bases aligning to TRBD1. Germline V lookup: CDR1 MNHEY, CDR2 SMNVEV (reference sequence). This CDR3 has 14 amino acids. V was pared by 8 bases and J by 5 bases, with 4 bases of the junction left unmatched. The CDR3 DNA reads as TGTGCCAGCTTCAGGGACAGGGGGACCGGGGAGCTGTTTTTT. Its translation: CASFRDRGTGELFF.

The rearrangement joins TRBV24-1 to TRBJ2-3, with D tentatively TRBD1 (5 bases). V dropped 9 bases and J dropped 3 bases, with 15 bases sitting between them. The germline V gene encodes CDR1 KGHDR and CDR2 SFDVKD. CDR3 size: 14 residues. This chain's CDR3 is CATRSGRATDTQYF. As DNA, the CDR3 is TGTGCCACCCGCTCGGGCAGGGCTACAGATACGCAGTATTTT.

The J gene is TRBJ2-5, the V gene TRBV3-1, with D unclear. Between the trimmed V and J ends, which lost 0 bases and 1 base, there was a span of 9 bases. Germline V gives CDR1 LGHDT, CDR2 YNNKEL (reference sequence). There are 15 residues in the CDR3. CDR3 DNA: TGTGCCAGCAGCCAAGATCGGCGCCCCCAAGAGACCCAGTACTTC. It codes for CASSQDRRPQETQYF.

The chain links TRBV6-2 or TRBV6-3 to TRBJ2-7; 9 positions match TRBD1. V trimming: 4 bases; J trimming: 3 bases; junction bases outside the gene matches: 4. Germline V gene sequence: CDR1 MNHEY, CDR2 SVGEGT. The CDR3 has 14 amino acids. The CDR3 DNA follows: TGTGCCAGCAGTTCGACAGGGGGGAACTACGAGCAGTACTTC. Amino acid sequence: CASSSTGGNYEQYF.